Listed below are T cell receptor beta chains from one sample, sequenced in a study of blood T cells in healthy people across ages. TCRdb redid the calling of the 5' RACE reads with MiXCR, one entry per CDR3 protein. The repertoire includes 630,000 or so distinct CDR3 sequences, roughly 32% of them detected once, and roughly 14% sits in the top ten. Sequenced material: blood. Source of these receptors: a woman older than 75 in good health. Both conserved end residues are trimmed from each CDR3. A row's size may be missing; if present it is once, few, many or a size class.

CDR3aa,j_gene,v_gene,abundance
ASSLGQGRSYGYT,TRBJ1-2,TRBV12-3/TRBV12-4,many
ASTLGLAGGLNEQF,TRBJ2-1,TRBV7-8,many
ATASGGYGKNIQY,TRBJ2-4,TRBV12-3/TRBV12-4,few
ASSEPRGSYIRKEKLF,TRBJ1-4,TRBV25-1,NA
ASSSLRRAPEQY,TRBJ2-7,TRBV7-9,many
ASSLGGTRVRYT,TRBJ1-2,TRBV5-6,many
AWSNKADTQY,TRBJ2-3,TRBV30,NA
ASRRGLETQY,TRBJ2-5,TRBV6-5,NA
ASTEGRYTGELF,TRBJ2-2,TRBV6-1,NA
ASSALTGGNSPLH,TRBJ1-6,TRBV19,few
AIRRGDRSGEQY,TRBJ2-7,TRBV10-3,many